This T cell receptor (beta chain) derives from a study of OX40 agonist ivuxolimab in advanced cancers. Study in general: Every patient in dose escalation had hepatocellular carcinoma, melanoma, renal cell or head and neck cancer.

Worth noting for this clone: Its antigen is not known.

The method was immunoSEQ multiplex PCR; TCRdb's version includes in-frame clones alone and lacks a portion of them. Of 70,000 to 95,000 clones listed, less than 90% are singletons. General study results and limits: Those patients achieving a partial response at 0.1-3.0 mg/kg showed among the lowest clonal expansion. On average, a greater number of expanded clones characterised CD8+ T cells relative to CD4+.

On cycle 4 day 1 and cycle 7 day 1, as well as at baseline, blood was sampled. The germline CDR1 and CDR2 sequences are LNHDA and SQIVND (reference sequence). V was pared by 7 bases and J by 7 bases, with 10 bases between. The CDR3 extends over 12 amino acids. Sequenced here: CD4+ or CD8+ T cells sorted from blood, sampled in a trial of the OX40 agonist ivuxolimab. The rearrangement links TRBV19 to TRBJ2-2; TRBD1 might be the D (6 bases). This clonotype was obtained from an adult with an advanced solid tumor such as melanoma, head and neck, liver or kidney cancer. The CDR3 region is CASTGTYGELFF. The CDR3 nucleotides read TGTGCCAGTACCGGGACATACGGGGAGCTGTTTTTT.